The 21 T cell receptor beta chains listed next were all sequenced from one sample in a study of OX40 agonist ivuxolimab in advanced cancers. Assay used: immunoSEQ multiplex PCR; TCRdb lists only in-frame clones, some missing. The sample has over 55,000 clones, 84% seen once. The source material was CD4+ or CD8+ T cells sorted from blood, sampled in a trial of the OX40 agonist ivuxolimab. The receptor source for this set is an adult with an advanced solid tumor such as melanoma, head and neck, liver or kidney cancer.

The chain has TRBV6-5 and TRBJ2-5; D is perhaps TRBD2 (5 bases). Near its end, the DNA agrees better with TRBJ2-7, so the J call may be wrong. The CDR3 sequence is 15 residues long. From germline, CDR1 is MNHEY and CDR2 SVGAGI. The CDR3 spells CASSYSHTSSYEQYF. The CDR3 DNA reads TGTGCCAGCAGTTACTCGCATACTAGCTCCTACGAGCAGTACTTC.

The rearrangement links TRBV19 to TRBJ2-7; the match to TRBD1 covers 8 bases. J lost 7 bases, V lost 3 bases, and 8 bases had no gene match. Looked up from germline, CDR1 is LNHDA and CDR2 is SQIVND (reference sequence). CDR3 length: 14 amino acids. The DNA for the CDR3 is TGTGCCAGTAGTATCCAGGGGGCTAAATCGGAGCAGTACTTC. This codes for CASSIQGAKSEQYF.

The V call is TRBV5-6, the J call TRBJ1-1, with D perhaps TRBD1 (5 bases). The CDR3 loop spans 13 amino acids. Germline V gives CDR1 SGHDT, CDR2 YYEEEE. Trimming shortened V by 4 bases and J by 8 bases, and 15 bases separated the two germline ends. Here the CDR3 reads CASSLDDRAEAFF. Here the CDR3 DNA reads TGTGCCAGCAGCCTAGATGACAGAGCCGAAGCTTTCTTT.

This clone occurred once. This sequence joins TRBV5-6 and TRBJ2-5; 11 positions match TRBD2. The V gene end was trimmed by 1 base and the J gene end by 5 bases; junction bases not matched to a gene: 16. The CDR3 sequence is 19 residues long. Germline V gives CDR1 SGHDT, CDR2 YYEEEE. The DNA for the CDR3 is TGTGCCAGCAGCTTGAGTAGACAATTAGCGGGAGGGCGGTTGGAGACCCAGTACTTC. This encodes CASSLSRQLAGGRLETQYF.

With regard to this clone: A read error may account for a junction end that differs from germline. The chain carries TRBV6-1 and TRBJ2-7; D possibly corresponds to TRBD1 (6 bases). The V gene's germline CDR1 is MNHNS and CDR2 SASEGT. The CDR3 is 11 amino acids. The chain's CDR3 is CASTDRDTLNF. The CDR3 nucleotides are TGTGCCTCAACAGACCGGGACACACTAAACTTC.

This chain joins TRBV5-1 and TRBJ1-3; no firm D call. Germline CDR1 SGHRS, CDR2 YFSETQ. Deletions cut 4 bases from V and 1 base from J, with 21 bases between. This CDR3 has 18 residues. CDR3 protein: CASSTHGSNLLSGNTIYF. The DNA for the CDR3 is TGCGCCAGCAGCACGCACGGGTCGAACCTTCTATCTGGAAACACCATATATTTT.

The chain links TRBV5-6 to TRBJ1-1, with a weak D call TRBD1 (6 bases). Germline V lookup: CDR1 SGHDT, CDR2 YYEEEE. The CDR3 loop spans 14 amino acids. Trimming removed 0 bases at V and 2 bases at J, with 8 bases between. CDR3 sequence: CASSLVGGNTEAFF. The DNA of the CDR3 is TGTGCCAGCAGCTTGGTAGGGGGAAACACTGAAGCTTTCTTT. Drawing the rest from reference TRBV5-6 and TRBJ1-1, the complete variable domain is DAGVTQSPTHLIKTRGQQVTLRCSPKSGHDTVSWYQQALGQGPQFIFQYYEEEERQRGNFPDRFSGHQFPNYSSELNVNALLLGDSALYLCASSLVGGNTEAFFGQGTRLTVV.

This chain uses TRBV2 with TRBJ1-4; D gene uncertain. The CDR3 is made up of 15 amino acids. The V end was cut by 6 bases, the J end by 7 bases, with 18 bases between. Germline CDR1 and CDR2: SNHLY and FYNNEI. The CDR3 bases are TGTGCCAGCAGGTTGGTGGCAGGCTCGGTTGAAAAACTGTTTTTT. Encoded protein: CASRLVAGSVEKLFF.

The table lists this clone with a few counts. The chain uses TRBV28 and TRBJ1-4; tentatively, D is TRBD1 (6 bases). Germline CDR1 MDHEN, CDR2 SYDVKM. The CDR3 is 15 amino acids. With 7 bases removed from V and 3 bases from J, the gap between germline ends came to 15 bases. The CDR3 loop reads CASTLGGTPNEKLFF. As DNA, the CDR3 is TGTGCCAGCACCCTAGGGGGGACACCTAATGAAAAACTGTTTTTT.

The chain carries TRBV6-4 and TRBJ2-3, with TRBD1 matching 9 bases. The V gene's germline CDR1 is MRHNA and CDR2 SNTAGT. CDR3 length equals 14 residues. Trimming cost V 6 bases and J 4 bases; bases outside gene matches: 5. This CDR3 reads CASSRDREPDTQYF. The CDR3 region has the DNA TGTGCCAGCAGCCGGGACAGGGAGCCAGATACGCAGTATTTT.

This clone has only a few counts. The chain has TRBV28 and TRBJ2-5, with D perhaps TRBD1 (6 bases). Trimming took 2 bases from V and 5 from J, leaving 9 bases between them. The germline V gene encodes CDR1 MDHEN and CDR2 SYDVKM. This CDR3 is built from 13 residues. DNA for the CDR3: TGTGCCAGCAGTTTAAGGGGGTTGGAGACCCAGTACTTC. As protein: CASSLRGLETQYF.

V gene TRBV11-2 combines with J gene TRBJ2-3; 7 nucleotides agree with TRBD2. The CDR3 length is 14 residues. Germline trimming cut 3 bases from V and 4 bases from J; bases unmatched to any gene: 4. CDR1 and CDR2 (germline): SGHAT, FQNNGV. CDR3 bases: TGTGCCAGCAGCTTCGGCCTAGCGGCAGATACGCAGTATTTT. Translating it yields CASSFGLAADTQYF.

V usage is TRBV11-2 and J usage is TRBJ2-7; 9 positions match TRBD1. The germline CDR1 and CDR2 sequences are SGHAT and FQNNGV. J lost 6 bases, V lost 4 bases, and 13 bases had no gene match. The CDR3 covers 16 residues. As DNA, the CDR3 is TGTGCCAGCAGCTCAACAGGGGGCTGGGAGAGGAGCGAGCAGTACTTC. Translation: CASSSTGGWERSEQYF. Based on the CDR3 plus reference TRBV11-2 and TRBJ2-7, the full variable domain is EAGVAQSPRYKIIEKRQSVAFWCNPISGHATLYWYQQILGQGPKLLIQFQNNGVVDDSQLPKDRFSAERLKGVDSTLKIQPAKLEDSAVYLCASSSTGGWERSEQYFGPGTRLTVT.

The chain combines TRBV7-9 with TRBJ2-2; D is possibly TRBD1 or TRBD2 (5 bases each). Between the trimmed V and J ends, which lost 0 bases and 5 bases, there was a span of 7 bases. The CDR3 has 14 residues. Germline CDR1 is SEHNR and CDR2 is FQNEAQ (reference sequence). This CDR3 is CASSLARETGELFF. The CDR3 DNA is TGTGCCAGCAGCTTAGCCAGGGAGACCGGGGAGCTGTTTTTT.

The sample holds one count of this clone. The chain uses TRBV6-1 and TRBJ1-6; D perhaps matches TRBD1 (6 bases). V was cut by 6 bases and J by 7 bases, with 16 bases left in between. Germline V lookup: CDR1 MNHNS, CDR2 SASEGT. The CDR3 runs to 15 residues. The CDR3: CASSPADRSNSPLHF. CDR3 bases: TGTGCCAGCAGCCCGGCCGACAGGTCGAATTCACCCCTCCACTTT.

This chain joins TRBV7-2 and TRBJ2-3, with D perhaps assigned TRBD1 or TRBD2 (6 bases each). The CDR3 covers 16 residues. Trimming removed 0 bases at V and 3 bases at J, with 13 bases between. Germline V gives CDR1 SGHTA, CDR2 FQGNSA. In nucleotides, the CDR3 is TGTGCCAGCAGCTTAGCAGGGGGGCTTGGGACAGATACGCAGTATTTT. Protein: CASSLAGGLGTDTQYF.

V gene TRBV19 combines with J gene TRBJ1-3; 8 bases fit TRBD1. The CDR3 consists of 14 residues. The V segment lost 4 bases and the J segment 2 bases; nucleotides outside the gene matches: 1. From germline, CDR1 is LNHDA and CDR2 SQIVND (reference sequence). CDR3 nucleotides: TGTGCCAGTAGTACGGGACAGGCTGGAAACACCATATATTTT. Translation: CASSTGQAGNTIYF.

The chain is built from TRBV15 and TRBJ1-4; 9 bases align to TRBD1. The J segment lost 5 bases and the V segment lost 5 bases, leaving 6 bases of the junction unmatched. CDR1 and CDR2 (germline): LNHNV, YYDKDF (reference sequence). The CDR3 is made up of 15 amino acids. The CDR3 reads CATSGRTGENEKLFF. CDR3 nucleotides: TGTGCCACCAGCGGAAGGACAGGGGAGAATGAAAAACTGTTTTTT.

The chain couples TRBV6-5 to TRBJ2-3; 7 nucleotides align to TRBD1. Trimming at V came to 5 bases and at J to 9 bases, leaving 14 bases not matched to a gene. This CDR3 comprises 15 residues. CDR1 is MNHEY, CDR2 SVGAGI, per germline. CDR3 bases: TGTGCCAGCAGTAAGGACAGGAACCCCGTCAGGACGCAGTATTTT. Translation: CASSKDRNPVRTQYF.

The chain is built from TRBV5-4 and TRBJ2-5; 7 bases are a match to TRBD1. Trimming cost V 4 bases and J 4 bases; bases outside gene matches: 1. Germline lookup yields CDR1 SGHNT and CDR2 YYREEE (reference sequence). The CDR3 is 12 amino acids. The CDR3 sequence: CASSRDRETQYF. CDR3 bases: TGTGCCAGCAGCCGGGACAGAGAGACCCAGTACTTC.

For the CDR3, the DNA is TGTGCCAGCAGAACCGGGAGGTCTCACGGCTACACCTTC. This codes for CASRTGRSHGYTF. The chain joins TRBV5-6 to TRBJ1-2; no clear D gene. CDR3 size: 13 residues. The V gene's germline CDR1 is SGHDT and CDR2 YYEEEE. Trimming stripped 5 bases from V and 8 bases from J, with 16 bases between.